These 21 T cell receptor beta chains share one sample of origin, sequenced in a study of T cell responses to AZD1222 COVID-19 vaccine (dated by TCRdb to about 2021). This specimen's time point label, interpreted: about 28 days (+/-7) after the second vaccine dose. To prepare the library, the immunoSEQ multiplex PCR assay was applied. TCRdb stores this immuneACCESS table with in-frame sequences only. Part of the clones is absent; in the studies checked, under half of the shortfall reflects unresolved V genes, and no reason is known for the rest. Counted in this sample were about 110,000 clones; roughly 88% of them appeared once. Roughly 8% of the sample is in the top ten clones. The source material was peripheral blood, sampled 28 days after the second AZD1222 dose. The source of these receptors is an adult who received the AZD1222 COVID-19 vaccine.

The CDR3 DNA reads TGTGCCAGCAGCCAAGATTTCAGCGCCAATCAGCCCCAGCATTTT. Translation: CASSQDFSANQPQHF. The chain has TRBV3-1 (or the pseudogene TRBV3-2) and TRBJ1-5; D not certain. Germline CDR1 LGHDT, CDR2 YNNKEL (reference sequence). This CDR3 spans 15 amino acids. With 0 bases removed from V and 3 bases from J, the gap between germline ends came to 9 bases.

This clone was picked up one time. The chain is built from TRBV6-5 and TRBJ2-2, with a possible D match to TRBD2 (5 bases). This CDR3 has 14 residues. V lost 7 bases to trimming and J lost 4 bases, with 13 bases between them. CDR1 is MNHEY and CDR2 is SVGAGI in the germline V gene. CDR3 in DNA: TGTGCCAGCACCAACTCGGGGAGCACCGGGGAGCTGTTTTTT. Its protein product is CASTNSGSTGELFF.

Note on this clone: The sample carries other DNA sequences with the same CDR3. The chain combines TRBV3-1 (or the pseudogene TRBV3-2) with TRBJ2-7, with D uncertain. The CDR3 sequence is 12 residues long. The germline gives CDR1 LGHDT, CDR2 YNNKEL (reference sequence). V was shortened by 0 bases and J by 6 bases, with 6 bases between the two germline ends. This CDR3 is CASSQEGREQYF. In DNA form, the CDR3 reads TGTGCCAGCAGCCAAGAAGGACGCGAGCAGTACTTC.

V usage is TRBV9 and J usage is TRBJ1-4; a weak D match, TRBD1 (5 bases). Trimming pared 7 bases from V and 4 bases from J, leaving 20 bases between. This CDR3 is 16 amino acids long. Germline V lookup: CDR1 SGDLS, CDR2 YYNGEE. CDR3 coding DNA: TGTGCCAGCTCCGAAGGAGGGGCGCGGGGTAATGAAAAACTGTTTTTT. It codes for CASSEGGARGNEKLFF. The variable domain in full, completed from reference TRBV9 and TRBJ1-4, reads DSGVTQTPKHLITATGQRVTLRCSPRSGDLSVYWYQQSLDQGLQFLIQYYNGEERAKGNILERFSAQQFPDLHSELNLSSLELGDSALYFCASSEGGARGNEKLFFGSGTQLSVL.

The V gene is TRBV6-2 or TRBV6-3, the J gene TRBJ1-2; no definite D call. Germline CDR1 and CDR2: MNHEY and SVGEGT. Trimming removed 0 bases from V and 6 bases from J, with 8 bases in between. This CDR3 comprises 13 residues. In DNA form, the CDR3 reads TGTGCCAGCAGTTACTCGTTCGTGAATGGCTACACCTTC. It codes for CASSYSFVNGYTF.

The count of this clone is one. V and J are TRBV3-1 (or the pseudogene TRBV3-2) and TRBJ2-7; no firm D call. Trimming left V 1 base short and J 7 bases short, with 8 bases between. This CDR3 comprises 12 residues. Germline V gene sequence: CDR1 LGHDT, CDR2 YNNKEL (reference sequence). As DNA, the CDR3 is TGTGCCAGCAGCCAAGGAGTAAGGGAGCAGTACTTC. Translating it yields CASSQGVREQYF.

The V gene is TRBV5-1, the J gene TRBJ2-5; 10 nucleotides line up with TRBD2. In germline, CDR1 is SGHRS, CDR2 YFSETQ. V lost 0 bases and J lost 5; bases outside the gene matches: 16. There are 19 residues in the CDR3. The CDR3 region is CASSLAQLKLAGKRETQYF. The DNA for the CDR3 is TGCGCCAGCAGCTTGGCCCAACTTAAACTAGCGGGGAAACGGGAGACCCAGTACTTC.

The chain's CDR3 is CASSLGATGELFF. CDR3 in DNA: TGTGCCAGCAGCTTGGGGGCCACCGGGGAGCTGTTTTTT. The V and J genes are TRBV5-5 and TRBJ2-2; no clear D. The V end was cut by 0 bases, the J end by 4 bases, with 4 bases between. The CDR3 has 13 amino acids. Germline CDR1 SGHKS, CDR2 YYEKEE (reference sequence).

The V call is TRBV18, the J call TRBJ2-1; TRBD1 is a possible D gene (5 bases). Trimming removed 0 bases from V and 5 bases from J, with 11 bases in between. The CDR3 is made up of 15 amino acids. Per germline, CDR1 KGHSH and CDR2 LQKENI. The CDR3 region is CASSPPSRVDNEQFF. The CDR3, as DNA: TGTGCCAGCTCACCACCGTCCAGGGTCGACAATGAGCAGTTCTTC.

As DNA, the CDR3 is TGTGCCAGTATGGACGCGGCAGGGGGACGAAGCCTCATGAACACTGAAGCTTTCTTT. This codes for CASMDAAGGRSLMNTEAFF. The J gene is TRBJ1-1, the V gene TRBV19, with 7 bases fitting TRBD1. J gave up 0 bases and V 7 bases, and 20 bases lay outside the gene matches. The CDR3 has 19 amino acids. Germline V lookup: CDR1 LNHDA, CDR2 SQIVND (reference sequence).

This chain connects TRBV19 to TRBJ1-2; TRBD1 matches at 8 bases. The CDR3 is 15 residues long. The germline V gene has CDR1 LNHDA and CDR2 SQIVND (reference sequence). With 1 base clipped from V and 4 bases from J, the junction kept 5 bases outside the gene matches. CDR3 residues: CASSIAGQVGYGYTF. The CDR3 DNA follows: TGTGCCAGTAGTATAGCGGGACAGGTCGGCTATGGCTACACCTTC.

The rearrangement joins TRBV3-1 (or the pseudogene TRBV3-2) to TRBJ2-3; 10 bases are shared with TRBD2. V shed 0 bases and J 2 bases; nucleotides not matched to a gene: 8. The CDR3 consists of 18 residues. Germline loops: CDR1 LGHDT, CDR2 YNNKEL (reference sequence). CDR3 sequence reads: CASSQDLGAGGYTDTQYF. DNA of the CDR3: TGTGCCAGCAGCCAAGATTTGGGAGCGGGGGGGTACACAGATACGCAGTATTTT.

CDR3 in DNA: TGTGCCAGCAGTTACGAATCGGGGGGAGCGAACACTGAAGCTTTCTTT. This codes for CASSYESGGANTEAFF. This rearrangement joins TRBV6-5 to TRBJ1-1; possibly TRBD1 for D (5 bases). This CDR3 is built from 16 residues. Germline V CDR1 and CDR2: MNHEY, SVGAGI. With 2 bases removed from V and 1 base from J, the gap between germline ends came to 14 bases.

This rearrangement joins TRBV5-1 to TRBJ2-3; no definite D call. This CDR3 region has 14 residues. Per germline, CDR1 SGHRS and CDR2 YFSETQ. The germline V and J ends were trimmed by 0 bases and 2 bases, with 7 bases remaining between them. The CDR3 nucleotides read TGCGCCAGCAGCTTGGGGGGATTCACAGATACGCAGTATTTT. Residues: CASSLGGFTDTQYF.

The chain has TRBV19 and TRBJ2-7; D might be TRBD1 or TRBD2, each matching 5 bases. Germline CDR1 is LNHDA and CDR2 is SQIVND (reference sequence). The CDR3 extends over 14 amino acids. V was trimmed by 10 bases and J by 2 bases, leaving 18 bases between them. CDR3 bases: TGTGCCACCGAGTCTTCGGGGCCTCCCTACGAGCAGTACTTC. Encoded protein: CATESSGPPYEQYF.

A single count supports this clone. V usage is TRBV25-1 and J usage is TRBJ1-3; TRBD1 is a possible D gene (5 bases). From germline, CDR1 is MGHDK and CDR2 SYGVNS. V lost 10 bases and J 0 bases, leaving 10 bases between the germline ends. The CDR3 has 13 residues. CDR3 sequence (DNA): TGTGCCACCGGACATCTCTCTGGAAACACCATATATTTT. Protein: CATGHLSGNTIYF.

The rearrangement uses TRBV2 and TRBJ2-1; a weak D match, TRBD2 (5 bases). Germline V CDR1 and CDR2: SNHLY, FYNNEI. Trimming left V 11 bases short and J 0 bases short, with 14 bases between. The CDR3 is 14 residues long. The CDR3 bases are TGTGCCTCTGTGGGTAGCGCCTCCTACAATGAGCAGTTCTTC. Protein sequence: CASVGSASYNEQFF.

This clone is medium-sized by share. J is TRBJ2-3 and V is TRBV2; weak D call: TRBD2 (6 bases). Germline V lookup: CDR1 SNHLY, CDR2 FYNNEI. The length of the CDR3 is 16 residues. The V gene lost 8 bases and the J gene lost 1 base, with 19 bases spanning the gap. CDR3 residues: CASLVIAEVGTDTQYF. The CDR3 region has the DNA TGTGCCAGCTTAGTAATAGCGGAGGTTGGCACAGATACGCAGTATTTT.

This chain joins TRBV11-2 and TRBJ1-1; a weak D match, TRBD1 (6 bases). Per germline, CDR1 SGHAT and CDR2 FQNNGV. V was cut by 3 bases and J by 1 base, with 9 bases left in between. The CDR3 has 14 amino acids. This chain's CDR3 is CASSFGGPNTEAFF. The CDR3 nucleotides are TGTGCCAGCAGCTTTGGGGGCCCGAACACTGAAGCTTTCTTT.

This sequence joins TRBV7-3 and TRBJ2-7; 7 nucleotides match TRBD1. V shed 0 bases, J shed 4 bases, and the junction held 3 bases outside the gene matches. CDR1 SGHTA and CDR2 FQGTGA come from the germline V gene. The CDR3 is made up of 14 amino acids. The CDR3: CASSLTPGGYEQYF. For the CDR3, the DNA is TGTGCCAGCAGCTTAACCCCAGGGGGTTACGAGCAGTACTTC. Drawing the rest from reference TRBV7-3 and TRBJ2-7, the complete variable domain is GAGVSQTPSNKVTEKGKYVELRCDPISGHTALYWYRQSLGQGPEFLIYFQGTGAADDSGLPNDRFFAVRPEGSVSTLKIQRTERGDSAVYLCASSLTPGGYEQYFGPGTRLTVT.

The chain has TRBV7-9 and TRBJ2-7; 9 bases match TRBD1. The V gene's germline CDR1 is SEHNR and CDR2 FQNEAQ (reference sequence). The CDR3 loop spans 15 amino acids. Trimming cost V 5 bases and J 5 bases; bases outside gene matches: 10. DNA of the CDR3: TGTGCCAGCAGCCCAGGACAGGGGAGGGTCAACGAGCAGTACTTC. This gives the protein CASSPGQGRVNEQYF.